One and the same sample provided the 24 T cell receptor beta chains below, sequenced in a study of OX40 agonist ivuxolimab in advanced cancers. TCRdb's copy holds only in-frame clones and misses some; the assay was immunoSEQ multiplex PCR. This sample carries more than 80,000 clones, 91% of them seen once, and the ten largest clones take roughly 9.3%. Sequenced here: CD4+ or CD8+ T cells sorted from blood, sampled in a trial of the OX40 agonist ivuxolimab. The receptor set was obtained from an adult with an advanced solid tumor such as melanoma, head and neck, liver or kidney cancer.

The chain joins TRBV5-1 to TRBJ2-5, with unresolved D. With 3 bases removed from V and 3 bases from J, the gap between germline ends came to 9 bases. The CDR3 totals 13 residues. In germline, CDR1 is SGHRS, CDR2 YFSETQ. Here the CDR3 reads CASSSGEEETQYF. The CDR3 nucleotides are TGCGCCAGCAGCTCCGGAGAGGAAGAGACCCAGTACTTC.

The rearrangement joins TRBV19 to TRBJ1-2; no firm D call. CDR1 is LNHDA and CDR2 is SQIVND in the germline V gene (reference sequence). The V and J ends lost 7 bases and 7 bases respectively, with 16 bases between them. The CDR3 sequence is 13 residues long. In DNA form, the CDR3 reads TGTGCCAGTATAGAGGAGAGGGAGGTTGGCTACACCTTC. It is translated as CASIEEREVGYTF. The complete variable domain, with remaining parts taken from reference TRBV19 and TRBJ1-2, reads DGGITQSPKYLFRKEGQNVTLSCEQNLNHDAMYWYRQDPGQGLRLIYYSQIVNDFQKGDIAEGYSVSREKKESFPLTVTSAQKNPTAFYLCASIEEREVGYTFGSGTRLTVV.

The rearrangement links TRBV19 to TRBJ2-2; 7 positions match TRBD1. The CDR3 runs 18 residues. Germline CDR1 and CDR2: LNHDA and SQIVND (reference sequence). After removal of 7 bases from V and 0 bases from J, the junction contained 14 bases not matched to a gene. The chain's CDR3 is CASTHGQAIPSNTGELFF. The DNA for the CDR3 is TGTGCCAGTACCCACGGACAGGCCATCCCGTCGAACACCGGGGAGCTGTTTTTT.

The V and J genes are TRBV6-5 and TRBJ2-2; tentatively, D is TRBD1 (5 bases). CDR3 length: 15 amino acids. Trimming pared 0 bases from V and 8 bases from J, leaving 13 bases between. Germline CDR1 MNHEY, CDR2 SVGAGI. The CDR3 DNA follows: TGTGCCAGCAGTTACTCGACAGCATTCCTTGGGGAGCTGTTTTTT. The encoded protein is CASSYSTAFLGELFF.

The chain uses TRBV10-3 and TRBJ2-2, with 12 bases lining up with TRBD2. Per the germline V gene, CDR1 is ENHRY and CDR2 is SYGVKD. The CDR3 is 16 residues long. The V segment lost 8 bases and the J segment 4 bases; nucleotides outside the gene matches: 8. CDR3 region: CAIERLAGGPTGELFF. As DNA, the CDR3 is TGTGCCATCGAGCGTCTAGCGGGAGGGCCCACCGGGGAGCTGTTTTTT.

This clone was counted only a few times. The genes are TRBV9 and TRBJ2-3; D is uncertain. The V gene lost 2 bases and the J gene lost 3 bases, with 7 bases spanning the gap. Germline CDR1 SGDLS, CDR2 YYNGEE. The CDR3 spans 13 residues. The CDR3 bases are TGTGCCAGCAGCGTCCGGTGGACAGATACGCAGTATTTT. The encoded protein is CASSVRWTDTQYF.

This chain joins TRBV27 and TRBJ2-7; D might be TRBD2 (7 bases). This CDR3 region has 13 residues. V lost 3 bases and J 4 bases, leaving 10 bases between the germline ends. CDR1 is MNHEY and CDR2 is SMNVEV in the germline V gene (reference sequence). The CDR3 sequence is CASSLRGGYEQYF. The CDR3, as DNA: TGTGCCAGCAGTTTGAGGGGGGGATACGAGCAGTACTTC.

This chain links TRBV18 with TRBJ1-2; D ambiguous. Trimming took off 3 bases at V and 3 bases at J, with 11 bases between the two ends. The CDR3 sequence is 14 residues long. Germline V gene sequence: CDR1 KGHSH, CDR2 LQKENI. Here the CDR3 reads CASSPTTEDYGYTF. DNA of the CDR3: TGTGCCAGCTCACCCACTACGGAGGACTATGGCTACACCTTC.

CDR3 loop: CASSTGPRSGANVLTF. CDR3 coding DNA: TGTGCCAGTAGTACGGGACCCCGCTCTGGGGCCAACGTCCTGACTTTC. This sequence joins TRBV19 and TRBJ2-6; D could derive from TRBD1 or TRBD2 (5 bases each). Germline CDR1 LNHDA, CDR2 SQIVND (reference sequence). V shed 4 bases and J shed 0 bases, with 10 bases lying between them. There are 16 residues in the CDR3.

V usage is TRBV30 and J usage is TRBJ2-5; 14 bases agree with TRBD2. CDR3 length: 16 amino acids. Looked up from germline, CDR1 is GTSNPN and CDR2 is SVGIG (reference sequence). V gave up 4 bases and J gave up 4 bases; unmatched junction bases: 8. CDR3 in amino acids: CAWTKGTSGSTETQYF. CDR3 nucleotide sequence: TGTGCCTGGACCAAGGGGACTAGCGGGAGTACAGAGACCCAGTACTTC.

The V call is TRBV27, the J call TRBJ1-1; tentative D call: TRBD1 (6 bases). Trimming took 6 bases from V and 5 from J, leaving 16 bases between them. Germline assignment: CDR1 MNHEY and CDR2 SMNVEV (reference sequence). The CDR3 spans 14 residues. The CDR3 DNA follows: TGTGCCAGCAGCAGAGACCCCAGGGGAACTGAAGCTTTCTTT. This translates into CASSRDPRGTEAFF.

V gene TRBV5-6 combines with J gene TRBJ1-2, with TRBD1 matching over 8 bases. Germline assignment: CDR1 SGHDT and CDR2 YYEEEE. The CDR3 is 13 amino acids. V lost 4 bases and J lost 7; bases outside the gene matches: 6. In DNA, the CDR3 is TGTGCCAGCAGCATACAGGGGGGTACTGGCTACACCTTC. This sequence encodes CASSIQGGTGYTF. Together with reference TRBV5-6 and TRBJ1-2, the CDR3 gives the full variable domain: DAGVTQSPTHLIKTRGQQVTLRCSPKSGHDTVSWYQQALGQGPQFIFQYYEEEERQRGNFPDRFSGHQFPNYSSELNVNALLLGDSALYLCASSIQGGTGYTFGSGTRLTVV.

The chain joins TRBV7-9 to TRBJ2-3; 9 bases agree with TRBD2. This CDR3 is built from 17 residues. Germline CDR1 SEHNR, CDR2 FQNEAQ (reference sequence). V gave up 1 base and J gave up 1 base; unmatched junction bases: 6. The CDR3 spells CASSLGAGGWGTDTQYF. CDR3 nucleotides: TGTGCCAGCAGCTTAGGAGCGGGGGGCTGGGGCACAGATACGCAGTATTTT.

A few counts support this clone. The chain employs TRBV6-1 and TRBJ1-5; 7 bases line up with TRBD1. In germline, CDR1 is MNHNS, CDR2 SASEGT. The junction had 4 bases not matched to a gene; V was cut back by 4 bases and J by 4 bases. The CDR3 totals 14 residues. The CDR3 sequence: CASSGGTENQPQHF. For the CDR3, the DNA is TGTGCCAGCAGTGGCGGGACAGAGAATCAGCCCCAGCATTTT.

The chain has TRBV9 and TRBJ2-7; D is unresolved. CDR1 is SGDLS, CDR2 YYNGEE, per germline. The length of the CDR3 is 12 residues. The ends were cut back, 2 bases at V and 6 bases at J, with 9 bases in the middle. The CDR3 here is CASSVEWGEQYF. CDR3 nucleotide sequence: TGTGCCAGCAGCGTCGAGTGGGGCGAGCAGTACTTC.

The chain uses TRBV28 and TRBJ2-6; possibly TRBD1 for D (6 bases). The V gene lost 2 bases and the J gene lost 2 bases, with 13 bases spanning the gap. Germline V CDR1 and CDR2: MDHEN, SYDVKM. The CDR3 has 17 residues. This CDR3 reads CASSLPVRQAGANVLTF. As DNA, the CDR3 is TGTGCCAGCAGTTTACCGGTGAGACAGGCTGGGGCCAACGTCCTGACTTTC.

Here the CDR3 reads CASSSGQAHNEQFF. Here the CDR3 DNA reads TGTGCCAGCAGTTCGGGACAGGCCCACAATGAGCAGTTCTTC. The rearrangement joins TRBV28 to TRBJ2-1; 8 positions agree with TRBD1. CDR3 length equals 14 residues. Germline V gene data show CDR1 as MDHEN and CDR2 as SYDVKM. Losses at the gene ends were 4 bases for V and 5 bases for J; bases not matched to a gene: 4.

The gene calls are TRBV11-3 and TRBJ1-2; D call uncertain. Germline V CDR1 and CDR2: SGHNT, YENEEA. The CDR3 is 13 residues long. V dropped 0 bases and J dropped 10 bases, with 12 bases sitting between them. The CDR3 loop reads CASSLDHLRDYTF. CDR3 DNA: TGTGCCAGCAGCTTAGATCATCTTCGAGACTACACCTTC.

This clone was detected only a few times. The chain recombines TRBV6-5 with TRBJ1-1; 9 bases are a match to TRBD1. Germline V gene data show CDR1 as MNHEY and CDR2 as SVGAGI. J gave up 3 bases and V 6 bases, and 5 bases lay outside the gene matches. The CDR3 runs 14 residues. DNA of the CDR3: TGTGCCAGCAGGCACCGGGACAGGGACACTGAAGCTTTCTTT. As protein: CASRHRDRDTEAFF.

This chain uses TRBV5-1 with TRBJ2-3, with D possibly matching TRBD2 (5 bases). The V end was cut by 0 bases, the J end by 10 bases, with 9 bases between. The germline gives CDR1 SGHRS, CDR2 YFSETQ. The CDR3 loop spans 12 amino acids. CDR3 nucleotide sequence: TGCGCCAGCAGCTTGGGACTATCAGCGCAGTATTTT. Amino acid sequence: CASSLGLSAQYF.

The chain links TRBV27 to TRBJ1-1; a weak D match, TRBD1 (6 bases). The germline V and J ends were trimmed by 4 bases and 3 bases, with 15 bases remaining between them. Germline CDR1 is MNHEY and CDR2 is SMNVEV (reference sequence). The CDR3 is 15 residues long. CDR3 in amino acids: CASSWLGGADTEAFF. CDR3 nucleotide sequence: TGTGCCAGCAGTTGGTTGGGGGGGGCGGACACTGAAGCTTTCTTT.

The chain is built from TRBV27 and TRBJ1-4, with TRBD1 matching over 8 bases. This CDR3 has 14 residues. Per the germline V gene, CDR1 is MNHEY and CDR2 is SMNVEV (reference sequence). The V gene end was trimmed by 5 bases and the J gene end by 8 bases; junction bases not matched to a gene: 7. Here the CDR3 DNA reads TGTGCCAGCAGTAAGACAGGGGTTTGGGAAAAACTGTTTTTT. Residues: CASSKTGVWEKLFF.

The rearrangement uses TRBV19 and TRBJ1-1, with D possibly being TRBD1 (5 bases). Germline V gene sequence: CDR1 LNHDA, CDR2 SQIVND (reference sequence). The V end was cut by 5 bases, the J end by 1 base, with 11 bases between. CDR3 length equals 14 residues. The chain's CDR3 is CASSPSGENTEAFF. CDR3 DNA sequence: TGTGCCAGTAGTCCCTCGGGGGAGAACACTGAAGCTTTCTTT.

This chain joins TRBV29-1 and TRBJ2-5; D is unresolved. The CDR3 has 13 amino acids. V lost 2 bases to trimming and J lost 2 bases, with 9 bases between them. Germline V gene lookup returns CDR1 SQVTM and CDR2 ANQGSEA. CDR3 loop: CSVERTGQETQYF. The CDR3 DNA reads as TGCAGCGTTGAAAGGACGGGTCAAGAGACCCAGTACTTC.